This entry is about one TCR beta chain. The antigen is not known. TCRdb re-called the 5' RACE reads; one entry per CDR3 protein, DNA not given. In total, the table holds approximately 420,000 distinct CDR3 sequences. This record belongs to a study of monozygotic twins with inflammatory bowel disease. Study-wide results and caveats: With inverse Simpson as the measure, TCRbeta diversity was lower in IBD patients than in healthy co-twins.

The germline gives CDR1 SGHTA, CDR2 FQGNSA. The CDR3 contains 15 residues. Sequenced sample: blood. The receptor was isolated from a human donor with ulcerative colitis or Crohn's disease, or a healthy co-twin of an affected twin (not recorded which). The rearrangement joins TRBV7-2 to TRBJ2-7; absent DNA, TCRdb's TRBD2 call cannot be checked. The CDR3 loop is CASSPSLAGGPQQYF.